A selection of T cell receptor beta chains follows, all from one sample in a study of shared clonotypes between healthy human individuals. The table came from immunoSEQ multiplex PCR; TCRdb's copy has only in-frame clones and leaves some out. The sample contains more than 550,000 clones, about 90% of which appear only once. What was sequenced was memory CD8+ T cells from PBMCs. Receptor source: a man between 18 and 35 years old in good health. Some clones in this sample may be carry-over from other donors' samples. Each CDR3 is given with its conserved first and last residue. The D gene is left open where the match is weak. Size is stated for part of the rows, as once, few or many counts, or as a class when the clone is expanded.

TRBJ2-1 TRBV29-1 few TRBD2 CSVDGASGTRPYNEQFF TGCAGCGTTGATGGTGCTAGCGGGACAAGGCCCTACAATGAGCAGTTCTTC
TRBJ1-2 TRBV11-2 . TRBD1 CASSPTGGNYGYTF TGTGCCAGCAGCCCCACAGGGGGGAACTATGGCTACACCTTC
TRBJ2-7 TRBV19 . TRBD2 CASRTSGTEYF TGTGCCAGTAGGACTAGCGGCACAGAGTACTTC
TRBJ2-7 TRBV7-6 . . CASSPIEAGSYEQYF TGTGCCAGCAGCCCTATCGAGGCAGGGTCCTACGAGCAGTACTTC
TRBJ2-7 TRBV4-1 . . CASSQDVVQGYYEQYF TGCGCCAGCAGCCAAGATGTCGTACAGGGTTACTACGAGCAGTACTTC
TRBJ1-2 TRBV15 . . CATSRDIMAGHGYTF TGTGCCACCAGCAGAGATATCATGGCAGGGCATGGCTACACCTTC
TRBJ2-7 TRBV4-1 once . CASSQGGQFLPVYEQYF TGCGCCAGCAGCCAGGGGGGACAGTTCCTTCCGGTCTACGAGCAGTACTTC
TRBJ2-1 TRBV28 . TRBD2 CASSLGASGRDEQFF TGTGCCAGCAGTTTAGGAGCTAGCGGTCGAGATGAGCAGTTCTTC
TRBJ2-2 TRBV28 . . CASSWGIKPGELFF TGTGCCAGCAGTTGGGGAATTAAGCCCGGGGAGCTGTTTTTT
TRBJ2-5 TRBV4-1 . . CASSQDGFGASETQYF TGCGCCAGCAGCCAAGACGGGTTCGGGGCGTCGGAGACCCAGTACTTC
TRBJ2-5 TRBV25-1 . TRBD2 CASSEWEAGTSVVETQYF TGTGCCAGCAGTGAATGGGAGGCCGGGACTAGCGTCGTGGAGACCCAGTACTTC
TRBJ1-4 TRBV27 . . CASSPLGGATNEKLFF TGTGCCAGCAGTCCCTTGGGGGGTGCAACTAATGAAAAACTGTTTTTT
TRBJ2-7 TRBV4-1 . . CASSRGPPYEQYF TGCGCCAGCAGCCGGGGACCCCCCTACGAGCAGTACTTC
TRBJ1-1 TRBV27 . . CASSLGGRAVTEAFF TGTGCCAGCAGCCTCGGGGGGAGGGCGGTCACTGAAGCTTTCTTT
TRBJ2-7 TRBV6-1 . . CASSYRVTYEQYF TGTGCCAGCAGCTACAGGGTAACCTACGAGCAGTACTTC
TRBJ2-5 TRBV5-4 once TRBD2 CASTSLGLAKGETQYF TGTGCCAGCACCTCGCTTGGACTAGCGAAGGGGGAGACCCAGTACTTC
TRBJ2-1 TRBV18 . . CASSPPIRGDNEQFF TGTGCCAGCTCACCACCTATTAGGGGAGACAATGAGCAGTTCTTC
TRBJ2-1 TRBV11-2 . . CASSSKSEGNEQFF TGTGCCAGCAGCTCCAAATCAGAGGGCAATGAGCAGTTCTTC
TRBJ2-7 TRBV27 . TRBD1 CASSPRQGAYEQYF TGTGCCAGCAGTCCCCGACAGGGGGCCTACGAGCAGTACTTC
TRBJ2-1 TRBV27 . TRBD2 CASSPLLAVTYNEQFF TGTGCCAGCAGTCCCCTCCTAGCGGTTACCTACAATGAGCAGTTCTTC
TRBJ1-2 TRBV15 . . CATSRDGSGSYGYTF TGTGCCACCAGCAGAGACGGGTCCGGGAGCTATGGCTACACCTTC
TRBJ1-3 TRBV9 . TRBD1 CASSTTGLSGNTIYF TGTGCCAGCAGCACGACAGGGCTTTCTGGAAACACCATATATTTT
TRBJ2-7 TRBV27 . . CASSLGAVSTYEQYF TGTGCCAGCAGTTTGGGAGCGGTTTCCACCTACGAGCAGTACTTC
TRBJ1-2 TRBV28 few . CASRSSGLHGYTF TGTGCCAGCAGATCGTCAGGGCTACATGGCTACACCTTC
TRBJ2-7 TRBV15 . . CATSRDAGPLYEQYF TGTGCCACCAGCAGAGACGCGGGGCCTCTCTACGAGCAGTACTTC